Following are 18 T cell receptor beta chains from one sample sequenced in a study of CD8 T cells in ankylosing spondylitis. TCRdb recomputed calls from the 5' RACE reads with MiXCR, one row per CDR3 protein. The table lists about 160,000 distinct CDR3 sequences, 15% to 20% of them singletons, with under 9% in the top ten. Sequenced material: blood, either unsorted or a sorted T cell fraction (not recorded which). These receptors originate from a male donor with ankylosing spondylitis or in good health (not recorded which).

This clonotype was picked up one time. The CDR3 here is CASSLRRNEQYF. CDR3 sequence (DNA): TGTGCCAGCAGTTTACGACGGAACGAGCAGTACTTC. This chain connects TRBV28 to TRBJ2-7; D is ambiguous. Germline V gene data show CDR1 as MDHEN and CDR2 as SYDVKM. V lost 2 bases and J lost 5, with 7 bases in between. The CDR3 totals 12 residues.

This chain connects TRBV30 to TRBJ1-1; D unclear. The ends were cut back, 4 bases at V and 2 bases at J, with 8 bases in the middle. This CDR3 region has 12 residues. Germline V gives CDR1 GTSNPN, CDR2 SVGIG (reference sequence). In nucleotides, the CDR3 is TGTGCCTGGACAGCGGTAAACACTGAAGCTTTCTTT. Translation gives CAWTAVNTEAFF.

Written as DNA, the CDR3 is TGTGCCAGCAGTTGGACCGGGCCCCGAGGGGGCACAGATACGCAGTATTTT. Translating it yields CASSWTGPRGGTDTQYF. This chain links TRBV6-6 with TRBJ2-3, with D possibly called TRBD1 or TRBD2 (5 bases each). Germline CDR1 reads MNHNY; CDR2 reads SVGAGI (reference sequence). The CDR3 has 17 residues. V lost 4 bases to trimming and J lost 1 base, with 18 bases between them.

The chain carries TRBV5-1 and TRBJ1-4; D call uncertain. CDR1 is SGHRS and CDR2 is YFSETQ in the germline V gene. Deletions cut 4 bases from V and 2 bases from J, with 15 bases between. The CDR3 is 16 amino acids. The CDR3 bases are TGCGCCAGCAGCCCCCGGGAGGGCAGCACTAATGAAAAACTGTTTTTT. Translation: CASSPREGSTNEKLFF.

This clonotype appeared many times. This chain links TRBV30 with TRBJ2-7; 11 bases map to TRBD2. V trimming: 1 base; J trimming: 5 bases; junction bases outside the gene matches: 1. The CDR3 extends over 13 amino acids. Germline V CDR1 and CDR2: GTSNPN, SVGIG (reference sequence). The CDR3 here is CAWSAGLADEQYF. In DNA form, the CDR3 reads TGTGCCTGGAGTGCGGGACTAGCGGACGAGCAGTACTTC.

This clonotype came up a few times. The gene calls are TRBV11-2 and TRBJ1-4; perhaps TRBD1 as D (6 bases). The CDR3 is made up of 17 amino acids. The V end was cut by 2 bases, the J end by 3 bases, with 16 bases between. From germline, CDR1 is SGHAT and CDR2 FQNNGV. The CDR3 nucleotides are TGTGCCAGCAGCTTACGCCGTACAGGGCCGGCTAATGAAAAACTGTTTTTT. Translation: CASSLRRTGPANEKLFF.

Comment on this clonotype: A read error may explain this, as a much larger clone is one base away. The chain couples TRBV20-1 to TRBJ2-2; the D gene could be TRBD1 or TRBD2 (5 bases each). The CDR3 contains 15 residues. Per germline, CDR1 DFQATT and CDR2 SNEGSKA (reference sequence). The V gene lost 5 bases and the J gene lost 6 bases, with 19 bases spanning the gap. CDR3 DNA sequence: TGCAGTGCTCAAGAGGGGACGCACCAGGCCGGGGAGCTGTTTTTT. Translated, it gives CSAQEGTHQAGELFF.

This clonotype was seen ten or more times. The chain combines TRBV5-1 with TRBJ2-1, with 11 bases fitting TRBD2. Trimming cost V 5 bases and J 10 bases; bases outside gene matches: 14. Germline values: CDR1 SGHRS, CDR2 YFSETQ. This CDR3 contains 16 residues. DNA for the CDR3: TGCGCCAGCAGTTCGCAACTAGCGGGAGAGGCGCGGGAGCAGTTCTTC. This translates into CASSSQLAGEAREQFF.

This CDR3 reads CASAQLAERYNEQFF. The CDR3 DNA follows: TGTGCCAGCGCCCAACTAGCGGAACGCTACAATGAGCAGTTCTTC. The chain uses TRBV19 and TRBJ2-1, with 8 bases aligning to TRBD2. J lost 3 bases, V lost 9 bases, and 10 bases had no gene match. The germline gives CDR1 LNHDA, CDR2 SQIVND (reference sequence). The CDR3 runs 15 residues. The full variable domain, in which reference TRBV19 and TRBJ2-1 provide the parts outside the CDR3, is DGGITQSPKYLFRKEGQNVTLSCEQNLNHDAMYWYRQDPGQGLRLIYYSQIVNDFQKGDIAEGYSVSREKKESFPLTVTSAQKNPTAFYLCASAQLAERYNEQFFGPGTRLTVL.

This clonotype was observed many times. This sequence joins TRBV28 and TRBJ2-3; no reliable D call. The CDR3 is made up of 13 amino acids. V lost 1 base to trimming and J lost 4 bases, with 6 bases between them. From germline, CDR1 is MDHEN and CDR2 SYDVKM. The CDR3 reads CASSLSSPDTQYF. CDR3 nucleotide sequence: TGTGCCAGCAGTTTATCCAGCCCAGATACGCAGTATTTT.

This clonotype was recorded many times. This chain uses TRBV20-1 with TRBJ2-2; tentatively, D is TRBD1 or TRBD2 (5 bases each). CDR1 and CDR2 (germline): DFQATT, SNEGSKA (reference sequence). The germline V and J ends were trimmed by 3 bases and 2 bases, with 13 bases remaining between them. CDR3 length: 15 amino acids. The CDR3 reads CSARISGHNTGELFF. The CDR3 DNA is TGCAGTGCTAGGATAAGCGGACATAACACCGGGGAGCTGTTTTTT.

For the CDR3, the DNA is TGTGCCAGCAAACACCGGGACAGGGGTACTGAAGCTTTCTTT. Residues: CASKHRDRGTEAFF. V gene TRBV12-3 or TRBV12-4 combines with J gene TRBJ1-1; 10 bases line up with TRBD1. Losses at the gene ends were 7 bases for V and 5 bases for J; bases not matched to a gene: 7. The CDR3 covers 14 residues.

This clonotype was observed at least ten times. The chain recombines TRBV12-3 or TRBV12-4 with TRBJ1-1, with TRBD1 identical over 10 bases. V gave up 6 bases and J gave up 5 bases; unmatched junction bases: 6. The CDR3 spans 14 residues. The DNA for the CDR3 is TGTGCCAGCAGGACCGGGACAGGGGAGACTGAAGCTTTCTTT. Protein product: CASRTGTGETEAFF.

There are a few counts of this clonotype. The CDR3 is CASSPDLGLAGEETQYF. The CDR3 DNA reads TGTGCCAGCAGCCCCGATTTGGGACTAGCGGGAGAAGAGACCCAGTACTTC. This sequence joins TRBV6-9 and TRBJ2-5; TRBD2 aligns across 14 bases. V shed 6 bases, J shed 3 bases, and the junction held 9 bases outside the gene matches. The CDR3 loop spans 17 amino acids. The germline gives CDR1 MNHGY, CDR2 SVAAGI.

This clonotype was counted at least ten times. J is TRBJ1-1 and V is TRBV18; D is perhaps TRBD1 (5 bases). This CDR3 is 16 amino acids long. V lost 2 bases and J lost 4, with 17 bases in between. The germline V gene has CDR1 KGHSH and CDR2 LQKENI. Here the CDR3 reads CASSPSGGTRVTEAFF. The CDR3 DNA reads TGTGCCAGCTCACCATCGGGCGGGACCCGGGTCACTGAAGCTTTCTTT.

This clonotype was counted ten times or more. This likely comes from a read error, as the CDR3 has no conserved phenylalanine or tryptophan at its end. The DNA is omitted, as the CDR3 cannot be located on it reliably, and the CDR3 follows TCRdb's listing. This chain joins TRBV5-1 and TRBJ2-5; TRBD2, the D gene given by the table, was not confirmed from the DNA. The CDR3 adds up to 11 amino acids, both ends counted. Germline values: CDR1 SGHRS, CDR2 YFSETQ. This CDR3 is CASSFRDYSSR.

This clonotype was recorded at least ten times. This chain links TRBV11-2 with TRBJ1-1; 8 bases match TRBD1. The CDR3 has 15 residues. Germline V lookup: CDR1 SGHAT, CDR2 FQNNGV. The J segment lost 5 bases and the V segment lost 1 base, leaving 6 bases of the junction unmatched. CDR3 nucleotides: TGTGCCAGCAGCTTAGTCCCAGGGGGCTGGACTGAAGCTTTCTTT. Translation: CASSLVPGGWTEAFF.

V and J are TRBV29-1 and TRBJ2-1; no reliable D call. V shed 5 bases and J shed 6 bases, with 8 bases lying between them. CDR3 size: 11 residues. From germline, CDR1 is SQVTM and CDR2 ANQGSEA. CDR3 nucleotides: TGCAGCGTTAACCCTTTCAATGAGCAGTTCTTC. Its protein product is CSVNPFNEQFF.